The clone carrying this TCR beta chain was seen only a few times. Its target is not known. The data were taken from a study of T-cell memory formation after mild COVID-19. About the research overall: Each donor largely had its own TCR clusters.

The germline V gene has CDR1 LNHDA and CDR2 SQIVND (reference sequence). This CDR3 spans 15 amino acids. The V and J ends lost 7 bases and 7 bases respectively, with 20 bases between them. TCRdb reprocessed the 5' RACE reads with MiXCR, giving one entry per CDR3 protein. Seen here are tens of thousands of distinct CDR3 sequences, 7.3% observed once, and the top ten hold approximately 1.3%. Broader study findings: Clones that got smaller from day 15 to 85 had even CD4/CD8, while clones growing later tipped toward CD4+. Within pre-infection memory, some responding clones were found, suggesting cross-reactive memory joined.

The sample consisted of PBMCs or a T cell subset sorted from them (not recorded which). The rearrangement links TRBV19 to TRBJ1-5; possible D gene TRBD1, 6 bases. The origin of this receptor is a man aged 18-30 years who had mild COVID-19 (a few samples of this study predate the infection). Cell type and time point are not known. CDR3 in amino acids: CASTDVGGLGQPQHF. The DNA for the CDR3 is TGTGCCAGTACCGATGTGGGGGGGCTCGGGCAGCCCCAGCATTTT. Full variable domain (remainder filled in from reference TRBV19 and TRBJ1-5): DGGITQSPKYLFRKEGQNVTLSCEQNLNHDAMYWYRQDPGQGLRLIYYSQIVNDFQKGDIAEGYSVSREKKESFPLTVTSAQKNPTAFYLCASTDVGGLGQPQHFGDGTRLSIL.